What follows are 9 T cell receptor beta chains derived from one specimen sequenced in a study of OX40 agonist ivuxolimab in advanced cancers. TCRdb's copy holds only in-frame clones and misses some; the assay was immunoSEQ multiplex PCR. The repertoire consists of roughly 92,000 clones, with less than 95% occurring once and the leading ten covering 8% to 9.5%. Specimen: CD4+ or CD8+ T cells sorted from blood, collected in a trial of the OX40 agonist ivuxolimab. Receptors were obtained from an adult with an advanced solid tumor such as melanoma, head and neck, liver or kidney cancer.

This chain connects TRBV28 to TRBJ1-2, with a possible D match to TRBD1 (5 bases). The germline gives CDR1 MDHEN, CDR2 SYDVKM. The germline V and J ends were trimmed by 4 bases and 6 bases, with 18 bases remaining between them. The CDR3 spans 15 residues. The CDR3 sequence: CASSSPGDGAHGYTF. CDR3 nucleotides: TGTGCCAGCAGTTCCCCTGGGGACGGGGCCCATGGCTACACCTTC.

The J gene is TRBJ2-7, the V gene TRBV28; the D call may be TRBD1 or TRBD2 (6 bases each). Looked up from germline, CDR1 is MDHEN and CDR2 is SYDVKM. This CDR3 has 16 residues. The germline V and J ends were trimmed by 6 bases and 0 bases, with 18 bases remaining between them. Here the CDR3 reads CASRGSAGHLSYEQYF. As DNA, the CDR3 is TGTGCCAGCAGGGGCTCCGCGGGACACCTCTCCTACGAGCAGTACTTC.

A note on this clone: Other DNA sequences of this sample code for an identical CDR3. V is TRBV10-1 and J is TRBJ2-7; D uncertain. The V gene's germline CDR1 is WNHNN and CDR2 SYGVQD (reference sequence). V was cut by 6 bases and J by 3 bases, with 3 bases left in between. The CDR3 runs 10 residues. The CDR3 DNA is TGCGCCAGCAGCGACTACGAGCAGTACTTC. This gives the protein CASSDYEQYF.

The chain carries TRBV28 and TRBJ1-2, with no clear D. V was cut by 6 bases and J by 4 bases, with 9 bases left in between. The CDR3 runs 12 residues. Germline-derived CDR1 and CDR2 are MDHEN and SYDVKM. CDR3: CASSQTFYGYTF. The CDR3 region has the DNA TGTGCCAGCAGCCAGACCTTCTATGGCTACACCTTC.

J is TRBJ1-1 and V is TRBV30; 8 positions agree with TRBD1. Germline values: CDR1 GTSNPN, CDR2 SVGIG (reference sequence). The trim removed 3 bases at V and 4 bases at J, leaving 4 bases unmatched. The CDR3 consists of 13 residues. The CDR3 region has the DNA TGTGCCTGGAGGACAGGGGTCTCCACTGAAGCTTTCTTT. As protein: CAWRTGVSTEAFF.

Here the CDR3 reads CASSLTGRPSPYEQYF. The DNA for the CDR3 is TGTGCCAGCAGTTTAACCGGAAGGCCCAGCCCCTACGAGCAGTACTTC. The chain uses TRBV27 and TRBJ2-7; D gene unclear. The CDR3 is 16 amino acids. From germline, CDR1 is MNHEY and CDR2 SMNVEV (reference sequence). V lost 2 bases and J lost 2, with 16 bases in between.

The V and J genes are TRBV27 and TRBJ2-3; maybe TRBD2 (5 bases). The V gene lost 5 bases and the J gene lost 1 base, with 19 bases spanning the gap. The germline CDR1 and CDR2 sequences are MNHEY and SMNVEV (reference sequence). CDR3 size: 17 residues. The CDR3 DNA reads as TGTGCCAGCAGTACGGACGGAGGACCTAGTGGCACAGATACGCAGTATTTT. This sequence encodes CASSTDGGPSGTDTQYF.

The V call is TRBV30, the J call TRBJ1-1, with 10 bases aligning to TRBD1. The germline V gene encodes CDR1 GTSNPN and CDR2 SVGIG (reference sequence). CDR3 length equals 20 residues. Trimming took 0 bases from V and 10 from J; bases not matched to a gene: 26. Here the CDR3 reads CAWSVESGGTGVRSVGAAFF. As DNA, the CDR3 is TGTGCCTGGAGTGTAGAATCTGGGGGGACAGGGGTGCGGAGTGTAGGGGCAGCTTTCTTT.

The chain is built from TRBV11-2 and TRBJ2-7; D is unclear. Per the germline V gene, CDR1 is SGHAT and CDR2 is FQNNGV. The V end was cut by 3 bases, the J end by 1 base, with 7 bases between. The CDR3 has 13 amino acids. CDR3 DNA: TGTGCCAGCAGCTTTGGGTTATCCTACGAGCAGTACTTC. Protein sequence: CASSFGLSYEQYF.